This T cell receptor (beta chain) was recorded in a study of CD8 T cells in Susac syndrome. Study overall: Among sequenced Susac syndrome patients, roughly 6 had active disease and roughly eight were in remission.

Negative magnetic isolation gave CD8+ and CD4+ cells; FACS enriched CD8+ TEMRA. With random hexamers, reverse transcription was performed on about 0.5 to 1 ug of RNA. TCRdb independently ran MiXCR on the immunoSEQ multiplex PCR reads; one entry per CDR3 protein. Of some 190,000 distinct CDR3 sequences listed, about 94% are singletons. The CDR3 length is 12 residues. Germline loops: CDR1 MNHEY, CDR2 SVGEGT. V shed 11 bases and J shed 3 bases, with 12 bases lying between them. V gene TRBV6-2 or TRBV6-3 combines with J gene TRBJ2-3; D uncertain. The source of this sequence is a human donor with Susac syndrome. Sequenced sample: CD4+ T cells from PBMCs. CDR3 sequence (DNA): TGTGCCTCTACCGGGCAGACAGATACGCAGTATTTT. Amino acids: CASTGQTDTQYF.